This entry lists 14 T cell receptor beta chains sequenced from one sample in a study of T cells expressing NK-cell markers. TCRdb reprocessed the 5' RACE reads and stores each CDR3 protein as one record, lacking DNA. Its clone listing holds 550,000 to 600,000 distinct CDR3 sequences. Sequences were obtained from blood T cells: a sorted CD56 or NKG2C T cell subset, CD4+ or CD8+ T cells, or bulk PBMC T cells (not recorded which). All receptors derive from a man aged 18 to 29 in good health.

This chain links TRBV29-1 with TRBJ2-1; the TCRdb D gene call, TRBD1, has no DNA to confirm it. Looked up from germline, CDR1 is SQVTM and CDR2 is ANQGSEA. This CDR3 is 17 amino acids long. The CDR3 is CSVEDQTKDRGYNEQFF.

The chain is built from TRBV5-1 and TRBJ2-1; with no DNA, the TCRdb D assignment of TRBD2 cannot be verified. Germline lookup yields CDR1 SGHRS and CDR2 YFSETQ. The CDR3 covers 16 residues. CDR3 amino acids: CASREVSGSSYNEQFF.

V usage is TRBV5-1 and J usage is TRBJ2-1; TCRdb selects TRBD2, and the lack of DNA leaves this call unchecked. This CDR3 is 15 amino acids long. The germline CDR1 and CDR2 sequences are SGHRS and YFSETQ. This CDR3 is CASSKQREGYNEQFF.

The gene calls are TRBV27 and TRBJ2-3; TCRdb's assignment of TRBD2 cannot be checked, as there is no DNA. The germline CDR1 and CDR2 sequences are MNHEY and SMNVEV (reference sequence). The CDR3 has 19 residues. The CDR3 spells CASSPLLSGLAGGTDTQYF.

The chain carries TRBV12-3 or TRBV12-4 and TRBJ2-7; the TCRdb D gene call, TRBD2, has no DNA to confirm it. This CDR3 comprises 13 residues. The CDR3 loop reads CASGRGQSYEQYF.

The V gene is TRBV16, the J gene TRBJ2-2. Germline-derived CDR1 and CDR2 are KGHSY and FQNENV. The CDR3 has 15 amino acids. CDR3 sequence: CASSQSSLGAGELFF.

This chain connects TRBV27 to TRBJ2-4; the D gene TCRdb calls, TRBD1, cannot be checked with no DNA. The germline V gene encodes CDR1 MNHEY and CDR2 SMNVEV (reference sequence). The length of the CDR3 is 17 residues. CDR3 amino acids: CASSSPTWDLAKNIQYF.

V usage is TRBV11-2 and J usage is TRBJ2-6. This CDR3 has 17 amino acids. Germline CDR1 and CDR2: SGHAT and FQNNGV. CDR3 sequence reads: CASSFERILSGANVLTF. The whole variable domain, filled in from reference TRBV11-2 and TRBJ2-6, reads EAGVAQSPRYKIIEKRQSVAFWCNPISGHATLYWYQQILGQGPKLLIQFQNNGVVDDSQLPKDRFSAERLKGVDSTLKIQPAKLEDSAVYLCASSFERILSGANVLTFGAGSRLTVL.

The CDR3 spells CATGTGATYEQYF. The V and J genes are TRBV7-9 and TRBJ2-7; TCRdb indicates TRBD1, and absent DNA this call remains unverified. CDR1 and CDR2 from the germline V gene are SEHNR and FQNEAQ (reference sequence). The length of the CDR3 is 13 residues.

The gene calls are TRBV30 and TRBJ2-3; TCRdb returns TRBD1, unconfirmable since there is no DNA. Germline-derived CDR1 and CDR2 are GTSNPN and SVGIG (reference sequence). The CDR3 is made up of 16 amino acids. The chain's CDR3 is CAWRKGQGRGTDTQYF.

This chain connects TRBV6-2 or TRBV6-3 to TRBJ2-3; no DNA is available, so the TRBD2 call from TCRdb remains unchecked. CDR1 and CDR2 (germline): MNHEY, SVGEGT. The CDR3 is 14 amino acids. CDR3: CASRAYTSTDTQYF.

The chain links TRBV20-1 to TRBJ2-5; TCRdb's D gene call, TRBD2, goes unchecked for lack of DNA. Germline V CDR1 and CDR2: DFQATT, SNEGSKA (reference sequence). This CDR3 comprises 16 residues. The CDR3 is CSAYPGLDLVGETQYF.

The V gene is TRBV7-7, the J gene TRBJ2-7; TCRdb's D call, TRBD1, is unchecked because there is no DNA. CDR1 and CDR2 (germline): SSHAT, FNYEAQ (reference sequence). CDR3 length: 12 amino acids. CDR3 residues: CASSFRDTRQYF.

The chain employs TRBV23-1 and TRBJ2-7; TCRdb's D call, TRBD1, is unchecked because there is no DNA. TRBV23-1 is annotated as an ORF whose role is uncertain. CDR3 length: 15 residues. The CDR3 protein is CASRPMGGISYEQYF.